These T cell receptor beta chains were read from a single sample in a study of T-cell reconstitution after alpha-beta-depleted transplantation in children. MiXCR, run by TCRdb on the PCR reads, gives a single entry per CDR3 protein. The data contain roughly 790,000 distinct CDR3 sequences, approximately 15% of them seen just once; the ten biggest clones take up about 4.6%. Sample: PBMCs, mostly from graft donor cells, taken 360 days after TCRalphabeta/CD19-depleted stem cell transplant. The receptors stem from a male patient younger than 18 who had a stem cell transplant for acute lymphoblastic leukemia, so the T cells may come from the graft donor. CDR3s include the opening cysteine and the closing phenylalanine or tryptophan. The order of the fields is D gene, clone size, J gene, V gene, CDR3 protein, CDR3 DNA. A D gene is named only where the DNA matches it firmly. Clone sizes are given selectively: once, few, many, or a class where the clone is expanded.

d_call: .
clone_size: many
j_call: TRBJ1-2
v_call: TRBV27
cdr3_aa: CASSMGGIYGYTF
cdr3_nt: TGTGCCAGCAGTATGGGGGGAATCTATGGCTACACCTTC

d_call: .
clone_size: few
j_call: TRBJ1-5
v_call: TRBV21-1
cdr3_aa: CASSKARTGGLNQPQHF
cdr3_nt: TGTGCCAGCAGCAAAGCTCGGACAGGGGGCCTAAATCAGCCCCAGCATTTT

d_call: .
clone_size: many
j_call: TRBJ2-3
v_call: TRBV29-1
cdr3_aa: CSVEAAHLGAEYF
cdr3_nt: TGCAGCGTTGAAGCCGCCCACTTGGGAGCGGAGTATTTT

d_call: .
clone_size: .
j_call: TRBJ1-2
v_call: TRBV4-2
cdr3_aa: CASSAGRGQDGYTF
cdr3_nt: TGTGCCAGCAGCGCTGGGCGGGGGCAGGATGGCTACACCTTC

d_call: .
clone_size: few
j_call: TRBJ2-7
v_call: TRBV6-5
cdr3_aa: CASSSPTGTYEQYF
cdr3_nt: TGTGCCAGCAGTTCCCCGACGGGGACCTACGAGCAGTACTTC

d_call: .
clone_size: few
j_call: TRBJ1-2
v_call: TRBV5-1
cdr3_aa: CASSSSPVKGYGYTF
cdr3_nt: TGCGCCAGCAGCTCCTCCCCCGTAAAAGGCTATGGCTACACCTTC

d_call: .
clone_size: .
j_call: TRBJ2-7
v_call: TRBV27
cdr3_aa: CASSTPGRGYYEQYF
cdr3_nt: TGTGCCAGCAGCACCCCGGGACGGGGATACTACGAGCAGTACTTC

d_call: .
clone_size: .
j_call: TRBJ2-1
v_call: TRBV11-3
cdr3_aa: CASSLYLGNNEQFF
cdr3_nt: TGTGCCAGCAGCTTATATCTGGGGAACAATGAGCAGTTCTTC

d_call: TRBD2
clone_size: few
j_call: TRBJ2-5
v_call: TRBV5-5
cdr3_aa: CASSLSPGEGQETQYF
cdr3_nt: TGTGCCAGCAGCTTGAGTCCGGGGGAGGGGCAAGAGACCCAGTACTTC

d_call: TRBD2
clone_size: many
j_call: TRBJ2-1
v_call: TRBV5-1
cdr3_aa: CASSLTSGSYNEQFF
cdr3_nt: TGTGCCAGCAGCCTAACTAGCGGGTCCTACAATGAGCAGTTCTTC

d_call: .
clone_size: .
j_call: TRBJ2-2
v_call: TRBV5-6
cdr3_aa: CASSLTENTGEPFF
cdr3_nt: TGTGCCAGCAGCTTGACTGAGAACACCGGGGAGCCGTTTTTT

d_call: .
clone_size: few
j_call: TRBJ2-1
v_call: TRBV6-1
cdr3_aa: CASSTYQGIDEQFF
cdr3_nt: TGTGCCAGCAGTACCTATCAGGGAATCGATGAGCAGTTCTTC

d_call: .
clone_size: few
j_call: TRBJ2-6
v_call: TRBV21-1
cdr3_aa: CASSPFPGGAGANVLTF
cdr3_nt: TGTGCCAGCAGCCCATTCCCAGGGGGCGCTGGGGCCAACGTCCTGACTTTC

d_call: .
clone_size: .
j_call: TRBJ1-1
v_call: TRBV18
cdr3_aa: CASSPQLGSTEAFF
cdr3_nt: TGTGCCAGCTCACCACAGTTAGGGAGCACTGAAGCTTTCTTT

d_call: TRBD1
clone_size: once
j_call: TRBJ2-7
v_call: TRBV15
cdr3_aa: CATSRRTGGYDEQYF
cdr3_nt: TGTGCCACCAGCAGAAGGACAGGGGGCTACGACGAGCAGTACTTC

d_call: .
clone_size: .
j_call: TRBJ2-3
v_call: TRBV7-2
cdr3_aa: CASSLSKEGGF
cdr3_nt: TGTGCCAGCAGCTTATCAAAGGAGGGCGGTTTT

d_call: TRBD1
clone_size: .
j_call: TRBJ1-1
v_call: TRBV20-1
cdr3_aa: CSAKLARQGGTEAFF
cdr3_nt: TGCAGTGCTAAGCTTGCAAGACAGGGGGGTACTGAAGCTTTCTTT

d_call: .
clone_size: few
j_call: TRBJ2-1
v_call: TRBV9
cdr3_aa: CASSLGASVYNEQFF
cdr3_nt: TGTGCCAGCAGCCTCGGGGCTAGCGTCTACAATGAGCAGTTCTTC

d_call: TRBD1
clone_size: many
j_call: TRBJ2-4
v_call: TRBV12-3/TRBV12-4
cdr3_aa: CASSSRTGNKNIQYF
cdr3_nt: TGTGCCAGCAGTTCCCGGACAGGGAACAAAAACATTCAGTACTTC

d_call: TRBD1
clone_size: many
j_call: TRBJ1-5
v_call: TRBV10-3
cdr3_aa: CAISGGQALQPQHF
cdr3_nt: TGTGCCATCAGTGGAGGACAGGCGCTCCAGCCCCAGCATTTT

d_call: TRBD2
clone_size: few
j_call: TRBJ2-4
v_call: TRBV12-3/TRBV12-4
cdr3_aa: CASSLSASGPGVAKNIQYF
cdr3_nt: TGTGCCAGCAGTTTATCTGCTAGCGGCCCGGGAGTAGCCAAAAACATTCAGTACTTC

d_call: TRBD2
clone_size: many
j_call: TRBJ2-3
v_call: TRBV5-6
cdr3_aa: CASSRGLAGGSGTDTQYF
cdr3_nt: TGTGCCAGCAGCCGGGGACTAGCGGGAGGGTCCGGCACAGATACGCAGTATTTT

d_call: TRBD2
clone_size: few
j_call: TRBJ2-3
v_call: TRBV15
cdr3_aa: CATSRVPLAGTDTQYF
cdr3_nt: TGTGCCACCAGCAGAGTTCCCCTAGCGGGAACAGATACGCAGTATTTT

d_call: TRBD1
clone_size: few
j_call: TRBJ1-1
v_call: TRBV18
cdr3_aa: CASSPRGTGPEAFF
cdr3_nt: TGTGCCAGCTCACCACGAGGGACAGGCCCTGAAGCTTTCTTT

d_call: TRBD2
clone_size: .
j_call: TRBJ2-3
v_call: TRBV20-1
cdr3_aa: CRTSSGRQNTQYF
cdr3_nt: TGCAGGACGTCTAGCGGGAGGCAAAATACGCAGTATTTT

d_call: TRBD1
clone_size: .
j_call: TRBJ1-1
v_call: TRBV30
cdr3_aa: CAWSVRPGQGRAEAFF
cdr3_nt: TGTGCCTGGAGTGTACGACCGGGACAGGGGAGAGCTGAAGCTTTCTTT

d_call: .
clone_size: .
j_call: TRBJ2-7
v_call: TRBV7-9
cdr3_aa: CASSFQVSEQYF
cdr3_nt: TGTGCCAGCAGCTTCCAAGTTAGCGAGCAGTACTTC

d_call: .
clone_size: few
j_call: TRBJ2-2
v_call: TRBV21-1
cdr3_aa: CASSKDPRTALRELFF
cdr3_nt: TGTGCCAGCAGCAAAGATCCAAGGACTGCTCTTAGGGAGCTGTTTTTT

d_call: .
clone_size: .
j_call: TRBJ2-3
v_call: TRBV29-1
cdr3_aa: CSVEARSGVPDTQYF
cdr3_nt: TGCAGCGTTGAGGCTCGTTCGGGGGTCCCAGATACGCAGTATTTT

d_call: .
clone_size: few
j_call: TRBJ2-7
v_call: TRBV20-1
cdr3_aa: CSVGGLAGEQYF
cdr3_nt: TGCAGTGTAGGTGGGCTAGCAGGCGAGCAGTACTTC

d_call: TRBD2
clone_size: .
j_call: TRBJ2-5
v_call: TRBV25-1
cdr3_aa: CASSPRQGLAGGSQETQYF
cdr3_nt: TGTGCCAGCAGTCCTCGACAGGGACTAGCGGGAGGGTCCCAAGAGACCCAGTACTTC

d_call: TRBD2
clone_size: few
j_call: TRBJ2-1
v_call: TRBV11-3
cdr3_aa: CASSLGLAGRPEIEQFF
cdr3_nt: TGTGCCAGCAGCTTGGGACTAGCGGGGCGTCCCGAAATAGAGCAGTTCTTC

d_call: TRBD2
clone_size: few
j_call: TRBJ2-7
v_call: TRBV18
cdr3_aa: CASPSRASGSYEQYF
cdr3_nt: TGTGCCAGCCCATCACGGGCTAGCGGGAGCTACGAGCAGTACTTC

d_call: .
clone_size: .
j_call: TRBJ1-6
v_call: TRBV5-1
cdr3_aa: CASSLEWGSGVSPLHF
cdr3_nt: TGCGCCAGCAGCTTGGAATGGGGTTCGGGAGTTTCACCCCTCCACTTT

d_call: TRBD1
clone_size: .
j_call: TRBJ1-1
v_call: TRBV5-1
cdr3_aa: CASSSLQGDDTEAFF
cdr3_nt: TGCGCCAGCAGCTCTCTACAGGGGGACGACACTGAAGCTTTCTTT